Presented here are 8 T cell receptor beta chains from one specimen sequenced in a study of OX40 agonist ivuxolimab in advanced cancers. Generated by immunoSEQ multiplex PCR, the TCRdb table keeps only in-frame clones and is missing some. This table holds 100,000 to 130,000 clones, under 95% found once. This specimen consisted of CD4+ or CD8+ T cells sorted from blood, obtained in a trial of the OX40 agonist ivuxolimab. The receptors were gathered from an adult with an advanced solid tumor such as melanoma, head and neck, liver or kidney cancer.

The chain recombines TRBV28 with TRBJ2-7; D may correspond to TRBD1 or TRBD2 (5 bases each). Germline V gives CDR1 MDHEN, CDR2 SYDVKM. V was shortened by 1 base and J by 0 bases, with 13 bases between the two germline ends. The CDR3 has 16 residues. This chain's CDR3 is CASSLSSSGSSYEQYF. The CDR3 DNA reads as TGTGCCAGCAGTTTATCGTCCTCAGGGAGCTCCTACGAGCAGTACTTC. Drawing the rest from reference TRBV28 and TRBJ2-7, the complete variable domain is DVKVTQSSRYLVKRTGEKVFLECVQDMDHENMFWYRQDPGLGLRLIYFSYDVKMKEKGDIPEGYSVSREKKERFSLILESASTNQTSMYLCASSLSSSGSSYEQYFGPGTRLTVT.

The chain combines TRBV5-4 with TRBJ2-5; either TRBD1 or TRBD2 may fit D (5 bases each). V lost 3 bases, J lost 1 base, and 16 bases lay in between. The germline gives CDR1 SGHNT, CDR2 YYREEE (reference sequence). This CDR3 contains 16 residues. The CDR3 DNA sequence: TGTGCCAGCAGCTGGGGGTCCGGCCGAGTCCAAGAGACCCAGTACTTC. Its protein product is CASSWGSGRVQETQYF. Filled out from reference TRBV5-4 and TRBJ2-5, the complete variable domain reads ETGVTQSPTHLIKTRGQQVTLRCSSQSGHNTVSWYQQALGQGPQFIFQYYREEENGRGNFPPRFSGLQFPNYSSELNVNALELDDSALYLCASSWGSGRVQETQYFGPGTRLLVL.

The rearrangement joins TRBV7-2 to TRBJ1-2; D might be TRBD1 (6 bases). Trimming left V 4 bases short and J 7 bases short, with 19 bases between. Germline lookup yields CDR1 SGHTA and CDR2 FQGNSA. This CDR3 is built from 15 residues. Here the CDR3 DNA reads TGTGCCAGCAGCTCAGTGGGGGGGGCGCAGGGTGGCTACACCTTC. This codes for CASSSVGGAQGGYTF.

The rearrangement links TRBV4-1 to TRBJ2-1; D is uncertain. The ends were cut back, 3 bases at V and 0 bases at J, with 12 bases in the middle. CDR3 size: 16 residues. Germline CDR1 and CDR2: MGHRA and YSYEKL. CDR3 sequence: CASSQTGPGSYNEQFF. CDR3 coding DNA: TGCGCCAGCAGCCAGACCGGGCCCGGCTCCTACAATGAGCAGTTCTTC.

The chain recombines TRBV9 with TRBJ1-1; perhaps TRBD1 as D (6 bases). CDR1 and CDR2 (germline): SGDLS, YYNGEE. The CDR3 sequence is 15 residues long. The V gene lost 0 bases and the J gene lost 4 bases, with 13 bases spanning the gap. The CDR3 here is CASSVGNRDITEAFF. CDR3 nucleotides: TGTGCCAGCAGCGTAGGGAACCGGGACATCACTGAAGCTTTCTTT.

This sequence joins TRBV9 and TRBJ2-2; a weak D match, TRBD1 (6 bases). There are 16 residues in the CDR3. Germline lookup yields CDR1 SGDLS and CDR2 YYNGEE. Between the trimmed V and J ends, which lost 3 bases and 4 bases, there was a span of 16 bases. CDR3 nucleotides: TGTGCCAGCAGCGGCGGGTCAGGGGAAGGCACCGGGGAGCTGTTTTTT. Translation gives CASSGGSGEGTGELFF. The full variable domain, rest sourced from reference TRBV9 and TRBJ2-2, is DSGVTQTPKHLITATGQRVTLRCSPRSGDLSVYWYQQSLDQGLQFLIQYYNGEERAKGNILERFSAQQFPDLHSELNLSSLELGDSALYFCASSGGSGEGTGELFFGEGSRLTVL.

This chain uses TRBV27 with TRBJ2-7, with 10 bases matching TRBD2. This CDR3 has 16 residues. Losses at the gene ends were 0 bases for V and 4 bases for J; bases not matched to a gene: 6. CDR1 is MNHEY, CDR2 SMNVEV, per germline (reference sequence). CDR3 DNA: TGTGCCAGCAGTTTATCTCCTAGCGGGAGCACGTACGAGCAGTACTTC. Its translation: CASSLSPSGSTYEQYF.

V is TRBV6-6 and J is TRBJ2-7; 8 nucleotides line up with TRBD1. V gave up 8 bases and J gave up 5 bases; unmatched junction bases: 17. CDR1 is MNHNY, CDR2 SVGAGI, per germline (reference sequence). The CDR3 covers 16 residues. Here the CDR3 DNA reads TGTGCCAGCGAAAGGACAGGGAGTGGTCCTACGGACGAGCAGTACTTC. Encoded protein: CASERTGSGPTDEQYF.